The 10 T cell receptor beta chains below come from one sample, sequenced in a study of memory CD4+ T cells and cytomegalovirus serostatus (dated by TCRdb to about 2019). Preparation of the library involved the immunoSEQ multiplex PCR assay. TCRdb stores this immuneACCESS table with in-frame sequences only. Part of the clones is absent; in the studies checked, under half of the shortfall reflects unresolved V genes, and no reason is known for the rest. This sample comprises 46,000 or so clones, roughly 78% of them detected only once. Of the sample, around 0.94% falls within the top ten clones. Single viable CD3+CD4+CD8-CD45RO+ cells were sorted as memory CD4+ T cells on a FACSAria II. The sample consisted of memory CD4+ T cells from blood. Receptors originate from an adult in good health and CMV-seronegative.

This chain joins TRBV4-1 and TRBJ2-2, with 7 bases fitting TRBD1. V dropped 2 bases and J dropped 0; count of bases not matched to a gene: 9. The length of the CDR3 is 18 residues. The germline V gene has CDR1 MGHRA and CDR2 YSYEKL. The CDR3 spells CASSQRSGQISNTGELFF. DNA of the CDR3: TGCGCCAGCAGCCAAAGATCGGGACAGATTTCGAACACCGGGGAGCTGTTTTTT.

The rearrangement uses TRBV21-1 and TRBJ1-1; the table calls TRBD1, which could not be checked here. TRBV21-1 is recorded as a pseudogene. The length of the CDR3 is 18 residues. The CDR3 loop is CASTTLNRDRVLNTEAFF. The CDR3 region has the DNA TGTGCCAGCACGACCCTTAACCGGGACAGGGTTTTGAACACTGAAGCTTTCTTT.

The chain links TRBV19 to TRBJ2-7; the D gene is possibly TRBD1 (6 bases). The CDR3 has 14 amino acids. V was clipped by 2 bases and J by 2 bases, with 10 bases between them. Germline V lookup: CDR1 LNHDA, CDR2 SQIVND (reference sequence). In DNA, the CDR3 is TGTGCCAGTAGTATAAGGGACACTGCCTACGAGCAGTACTTC. This gives the protein CASSIRDTAYEQYF.

A remark on this clone: Other DNA sequences within the sample encode an identical CDR3. V and J are TRBV18 and TRBJ1-2, with 8 bases aligning to TRBD1. The CDR3 extends over 15 amino acids. J gave up 3 bases and V 3 bases, and 6 bases lay outside the gene matches. Germline CDR1 KGHSH, CDR2 LQKENI. The DNA for the CDR3 is TGTGCCAGCTCACCTACTGGACAGGGTGACTATGGCTACACCTTC. As protein: CASSPTGQGDYGYTF.

V is TRBV11-2 and J is TRBJ2-7, with D maybe TRBD2 (5 bases). V was clipped by 5 bases and J by 5 bases, with 13 bases between them. The V gene's germline CDR1 is SGHAT and CDR2 FQNNGV. CDR3 length: 13 amino acids. The CDR3 DNA is TGTGCCAGCAGCCTAAGCGGTGGGAACGAGCAGTACTTC. Translation: CASSLSGGNEQYF.

The rearrangement uses TRBV10-3 and TRBJ2-1; 7 bases match TRBD2. The CDR3 sequence is 15 residues long. V dropped 1 base and J dropped 7; count of bases not matched to a gene: 7. Germline CDR1 reads ENHRY; CDR2 reads SYGVKD. Written as DNA, the CDR3 is TGTGCCATCAGTGAGTTGCAGCGGGGAAGGAATGAGCAGTTCTTC. Translation gives CAISELQRGRNEQFF.

The rearrangement uses TRBV7-2 and TRBJ1-2, with 8 bases lining up with TRBD1. The V segment lost 1 base and the J segment 7 bases; nucleotides outside the gene matches: 8. There are 15 residues in the CDR3. The V gene's germline CDR1 is SGHTA and CDR2 FQGNSA. This CDR3 is CASSLDPRTGSGYTF. DNA of the CDR3: TGTGCCAGCAGCTTAGACCCTCGGACAGGGAGTGGCTACACCTTC.

This chain connects TRBV7-2 to TRBJ2-7; either TRBD1 or TRBD2 may supply D (6 bases each). V was shortened by 6 bases and J by 4 bases, with 16 bases between the two germline ends. Germline V lookup: CDR1 SGHTA, CDR2 FQGNSA. CDR3 size: 14 residues. This chain's CDR3 is CASSFYRDSYEQYF. The CDR3 bases are TGTGCCAGCAGTTTTTACAGGGACTCGTACGAGCAGTACTTC. The variable domain in full, with the rest retrieved from reference TRBV7-2 and TRBJ2-7, is GAGVSQSPSNKVTEKGKDVELRCDPISGHTALYWYRQSLGQGLEFLIYFQGNSAPDKSGLPSDRFSAERTGGSVSTLTIQRTQQEDSAVYLCASSFYRDSYEQYFGPGTRLTVT.

The rearrangement uses TRBV5-6 and TRBJ1-3; D is unclear. The V and J ends lost 0 bases and 0 bases respectively, with 10 bases between them. Germline V gene lookup returns CDR1 SGHDT and CDR2 YYEEEE. The CDR3 has 16 amino acids. CDR3 sequence (DNA): TGTGCCAGCAGCTTGGAAGGCAGCCCCTCTGGAAACACCATATATTTT. Translated, it gives CASSLEGSPSGNTIYF.

This CDR3 is CASRTSGGSGNTIYF. The CDR3 coding sequence is TGCGCCAGCAGAACTTCTGGAGGCTCTGGAAACACCATATATTTT. The chain couples TRBV5-1 to TRBJ1-3; D not certain. CDR1 is SGHRS, CDR2 YFSETQ, per germline. CDR3 length equals 15 residues. The germline V and J ends were trimmed by 5 bases and 0 bases, with 12 bases remaining between them.